This entry lists 4 T cell receptor beta chains sequenced from one sample in a study of vaccination and CD4 T cells after COVID-19. Specified treatment: approximately nine-day PBMC culture with coronavirus spike peptide pools or control peptides (ViraFEST assay). No antigen is known for these receptors. Sequencing of cultured CD4+ T cell DNA used the Oncomine TCR Beta short-read assay. TCRdb called the PCR reads again in MiXCR, with one record for every CDR3 protein. This table has 15,000 to 19,000 distinct CDR3 sequences, under 60% appearing once. The sequenced sample was CD4+ T cells from blood, cultured in vitro, obtained before SARS-CoV-2 vaccination. These receptors were obtained from a human donor who had recovered from COVID-19.

This clonotype was seen more than once but under ten times. The chain combines TRBV10-3 with TRBJ2-3; tentative D call: TRBD2 (5 bases). Trimming stripped 0 bases from V and 5 bases from J, with 6 bases between. CDR1 and CDR2 from the germline V gene are ENHRY and SYGVKD. The CDR3 contains 13 residues. The DNA of the CDR3 is TGTGCCATCAGTGAGTCGGCGGGAGATACGCAGTATTTT. It yields the protein CAISESAGDTQYF.

The CDR3 is CASSIRNEQFF. The CDR3 coding sequence is TGTGCCAGCAGCATCCGTAATGAGCAGTTCTTC. The chain has TRBV7-9 and TRBJ2-1; D unresolved. This CDR3 has 11 residues. The germline V gene encodes CDR1 SEHNR and CDR2 FQNEAQ (reference sequence). Trimming pared 5 bases from V and 7 bases from J, leaving 6 bases between.

The chain recombines TRBV5-1 with TRBJ1-1; D not certain. Trimming pared 4 bases from V and 1 base from J, leaving 5 bases between. The CDR3 is made up of 12 amino acids. The germline V gene encodes CDR1 SGHRS and CDR2 YFSETQ. This chain's CDR3 is CASSAQNTEAFF. In DNA, the CDR3 is TGCGCCAGCAGCGCCCAGAACACTGAAGCTTTCTTT.

The chain couples TRBV20-1 to TRBJ2-7, with 8 bases lining up with TRBD1. V dropped 6 bases and J dropped 7; count of bases not matched to a gene: 8. The CDR3 totals 12 residues. Per the germline V gene, CDR1 is DFQATT and CDR2 is SNEGSKA (reference sequence). As DNA, the CDR3 is TGCAGTGCGAGTGGACAGGGTGGAGAGCAGTACTTC. Its translation: CSASGQGGEQYF.